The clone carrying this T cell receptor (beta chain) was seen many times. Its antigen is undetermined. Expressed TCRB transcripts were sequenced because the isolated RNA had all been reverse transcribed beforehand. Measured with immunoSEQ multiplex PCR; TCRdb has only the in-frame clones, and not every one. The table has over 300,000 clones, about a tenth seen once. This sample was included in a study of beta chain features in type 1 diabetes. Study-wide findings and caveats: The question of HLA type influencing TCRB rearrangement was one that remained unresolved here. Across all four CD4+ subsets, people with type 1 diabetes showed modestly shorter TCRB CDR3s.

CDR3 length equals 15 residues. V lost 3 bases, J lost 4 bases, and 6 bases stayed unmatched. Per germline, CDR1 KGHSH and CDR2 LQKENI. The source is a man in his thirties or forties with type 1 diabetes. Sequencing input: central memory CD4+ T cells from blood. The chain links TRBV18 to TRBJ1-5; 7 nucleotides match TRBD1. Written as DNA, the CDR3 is TGTGCCAGCTCACCGGAGGGGACAGCTAATCAGCCCCAGCATTTT. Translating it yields CASSPEGTANQPQHF.